These 7 T cell receptor beta chains were sequenced from one sample in a study of cytomegalovirus exposure and HLA in healthy donors. PCR used 60 Vbeta primers and 13 Jbeta primers. Clones were sequenced by immunoSEQ multiplex PCR, and TCRdb holds only the in-frame ones, with some missing. Here the sample spans over 85,000 clones, about 7.6% being singletons. Sequencing was done on a sample of PBMCs. Receptor source: a man aged 50-60 years in good health and CMV-seronegative.

This clone was seen only a few times. The chain has TRBV28 and TRBJ2-2; maybe TRBD1 (5 bases). With 8 bases removed from V and 5 bases from J, the gap between germline ends came to 12 bases. CDR1 is MDHEN, CDR2 SYDVKM, per germline. The CDR3 spans 13 residues. This chain's CDR3 is CASFRADTGELFF. Here the CDR3 DNA reads TGTGCCAGCTTCAGGGCGGATACCGGGGAGCTGTTTTTT. The full variable domain, with the rest looked up from reference TRBV28 and TRBJ2-2, is DVKVTQSSRYLVKRTGEKVFLECVQDMDHENMFWYRQDPGLGLRLIYFSYDVKMKEKGDIPEGYSVSREKKERFSLILESASTNQTSMYLCASFRADTGELFFGEGSRLTVL.

This clone was counted a few times. The chain carries TRBV30 and TRBJ2-3; a weak D match, TRBD1 (5 bases). This CDR3 is built from 12 residues. V was clipped by 3 bases and J by 6 bases, with 10 bases between them. Germline assignment: CDR1 GTSNPN and CDR2 SVGIG (reference sequence). The DNA of the CDR3 is TGTGCCTGGAGCAGACAGTGGGATACGCAGTATTTT. Encoded protein: CAWSRQWDTQYF.

The chain joins TRBV5-1 to TRBJ2-5, with D possibly being TRBD2 (6 bases). Germline lookup yields CDR1 SGHRS and CDR2 YFSETQ. V lost 3 bases and J lost 2, with 14 bases in between. This CDR3 comprises 15 residues. CDR3 amino acids: CASSSYGGHQETQYF. The CDR3 region has the DNA TGCGCCAGCAGCTCCTACGGGGGTCATCAAGAGACCCAGTACTTC. Together with reference TRBV5-1 and TRBJ2-5, the CDR3 gives the full variable domain: KAGVTQTPRYLIKTRGQQVTLSCSPISGHRSVSWYQQTPGQGLQFLFEYFSETQRNKGNFPGRFSGRQFSNSRSEMNVSTLELGDSALYLCASSSYGGHQETQYFGPGTRLLVL.

This clone was detected a few times. The rearrangement joins TRBV5-4 to TRBJ1-2, with 9 bases aligning to TRBD1. The V gene's germline CDR1 is SGHNT and CDR2 YYREEE (reference sequence). The CDR3 loop spans 14 amino acids. With V trimmed by 0 bases and J by 6 bases, 3 bases remained unmatched. The CDR3 DNA reads TGTGCCAGCAGCTTGGTACAGGGGGCTGATGGCTACACCTTC. It translates to CASSLVQGADGYTF.

This clone was found a few times. This rearrangement joins TRBV28 to TRBJ1-6; D unclear. Germline V gives CDR1 MDHEN, CDR2 SYDVKM. V lost 3 bases and J 9 bases, leaving 9 bases between the germline ends. The CDR3 consists of 13 residues. CDR3 coding DNA: TGTGCCAGCAGTTTGGGCAGGTCTTCACCCCTCCACTTT. This codes for CASSLGRSSPLHF.

This clone was counted a few times. V gene TRBV7-2 combines with J gene TRBJ2-3; 9 nucleotides match TRBD2. Per germline, CDR1 SGHTA and CDR2 FQGNSA. The length of the CDR3 is 13 residues. V lost 8 bases and J lost 8; bases outside the gene matches: 8. The CDR3 bases are TGTGCCAGCGGTAGCGGGGGTGGGGGTACGCAGTATTTT. Translation gives CASGSGGGGTQYF.

The chain recombines TRBV2 with TRBJ2-7, with D possibly TRBD2 on 5 matching bases. CDR1 is SNHLY, CDR2 FYNNEI, per germline. Trimming left V 2 bases short and J 5 bases short, with 13 bases between. The length of the CDR3 is 14 residues. The DNA for the CDR3 is TGTGCCAGCAGTGAATTGAGGCTAGCTGACGAGCAGTACTTC. Its protein is CASSELRLADEQYF.